What follows are 20 T cell receptor beta chains derived from one specimen sequenced in a study of long-term antiretroviral therapy in people with HIV. Runs used v3.0 of the immunoSEQ assay and were done at survey level. The repertoire was sequenced with immunoSEQ multiplex PCR; TCRdb's copy has only in-frame clones and lacks some. The sample includes 15,000 to 20,000 clones, about four fifths seen only once; the top ten take roughly an eighth. This sample comprised unsorted PBMCs, obtained 0.3 years after starting antiretroviral therapy. All receptors come from a woman between 45 and 60 years old with HIV.

The CDR3 region has the DNA TGTGCCATCAGTGAGTCGGGTCGGGCGGGAAACATTCAGTACTTC. It is translated as CAISESGRAGNIQYF. The chain uses TRBV10-3 and TRBJ2-4, with a weak D call TRBD2 (5 bases). CDR1 ENHRY and CDR2 SYGVKD come from the germline V gene. The CDR3 extends over 15 amino acids. V was trimmed by 0 bases and J by 6 bases, leaving 12 bases between them.

This CDR3 reads CASSPGQRYGYTF. Here the CDR3 DNA reads TGTGCCAGCTCCCCGGGGCAGCGCTATGGCTACACCTTC. This chain joins TRBV14 and TRBJ1-2; TRBD1 might be the D (5 bases). Germline-derived CDR1 and CDR2 are SGHDN and FVKESK. Trimming removed 8 bases from V and 4 bases from J, with 14 bases in between. The CDR3 spans 13 residues.

The genes are TRBV5-1 and TRBJ2-3, with D perhaps matching TRBD1 (5 bases). The CDR3 is 15 amino acids. The germline V gene has CDR1 SGHRS and CDR2 YFSETQ. Trimming removed 0 bases at V and 0 bases at J, with 8 bases between. Written as DNA, the CDR3 is TGCGCCAGCAGCTTGGCGCAGGGTAGCACAGATACGCAGTATTTT. This gives the protein CASSLAQGSTDTQYF.

The chain employs TRBV2 and TRBJ1-5; 7 positions match TRBD1. CDR1 is SNHLY, CDR2 FYNNEI, per germline. The junction had 5 bases not matched to a gene; V was cut back by 6 bases and J by 0 bases. The CDR3 totals 15 residues. CDR3 nucleotide sequence: TGTGCCAGCAGAGGGACAGACTATAGCAATCAGCCCCAGCATTTT. Its translation: CASRGTDYSNQPQHF.

The chain couples TRBV12-5 to TRBJ2-3, with D possibly being TRBD1 or TRBD2 (8 bases each). CDR1 is LGHNT, CDR2 FRNRAP, per germline. This CDR3 is built from 14 residues. Trimming removed 0 bases from V and 10 bases from J, with 14 bases in between. CDR3 residues: CASGLVGRGQAQYF. CDR3 sequence (DNA): TGTGCTAGTGGTTTGGTCGGGAGGGGACAGGCGCAGTATTTT. Full variable domain (missing parts from reference TRBV12-5 and TRBJ2-3): DARVTQTPRHKVTEMGQEVTMRCQPILGHNTVFWYRQTMMQGLELLAYFRNRAPLDDSGMPKDRFSAEMPDATLATLKIQPSEPRDSAVYFCASGLVGRGQAQYFGPGTRLTVL.

This sequence joins TRBV2 and TRBJ1-6; the D gene is possibly TRBD1 (6 bases). Trimming pared 6 bases from V and 4 bases from J, leaving 16 bases between. The V gene's germline CDR1 is SNHLY and CDR2 FYNNEI. This CDR3 is 16 amino acids long. In DNA, the CDR3 is TGTGCCAGCAGCACCGAGGGGGACCGGTATAATTCACCCCTCCACTTT. This codes for CASSTEGDRYNSPLHF.

This chain connects TRBV5-1 to TRBJ2-3; D is uncertain. The CDR3 extends over 14 amino acids. V lost 1 base to trimming and J lost 1 base, with 7 bases between them. Germline V gene lookup returns CDR1 SGHRS and CDR2 YFSETQ. The CDR3: CASSLRAGTDTQYF. CDR3 in DNA: TGCGCCAGCAGCTTGCGGGCAGGCACAGATACGCAGTATTTT.

The rearrangement joins TRBV2 to TRBJ2-3; D remains unclear. CDR3 length equals 13 residues. Germline-derived CDR1 and CDR2 are SNHLY and FYNNEI. V was pared by 6 bases and J by 2 bases, with 9 bases between. This CDR3 reads CASRPGVTDTQYF. CDR3 DNA sequence: TGTGCCAGCAGACCGGGTGTCACAGATACGCAGTATTTT.

The chain has TRBV10-3 and TRBJ1-5; D unclear. V was cut by 3 bases and J by 0 bases, with 6 bases left in between. This CDR3 has 14 amino acids. Per germline, CDR1 ENHRY and CDR2 SYGVKD. CDR3 sequence: CAISEQNSNQPQHF. CDR3 sequence (DNA): TGTGCCATCAGTGAACAGAATAGCAATCAGCCCCAGCATTTT.

The gene calls are TRBV5-1 and TRBJ2-1; 11 positions agree with TRBD2. There are 20 residues in the CDR3. Germline V lookup: CDR1 SGHRS, CDR2 YFSETQ. J lost 0 bases, V lost 2 bases, and 13 bases had no gene match. CDR3 residues: CASSFNVRLAGISSYNEQFF. For the CDR3, the DNA is TGCGCCAGCAGCTTCAATGTGAGACTAGCGGGGATTAGCTCCTACAATGAGCAGTTCTTC.

The chain carries TRBV19 and TRBJ1-1; D is undetermined. The germline gives CDR1 LNHDA, CDR2 SQIVND (reference sequence). This CDR3 has 13 amino acids. V lost 3 bases, J lost 4 bases, and 9 bases lay in between. The DNA for the CDR3 is TGTGCCAGTAGTATTAAGGCCGGCACTGAAGCTTTCTTT. It specifies CASSIKAGTEAFF.

V and J are TRBV5-1 and TRBJ1-3; D remains ambiguous. CDR3 length equals 12 residues. V was clipped by 5 bases and J by 4 bases, with 7 bases between them. Germline CDR1 reads SGHRS; CDR2 reads YFSETQ. The DNA for the CDR3 is TGCGCCAGCAGTCCCGGCGGAAACACCATATATTTT. Its protein is CASSPGGNTIYF.

The rearrangement uses TRBV5-8 and TRBJ1-6; maybe TRBD1 (5 bases). The CDR3 spans 16 residues. Germline V gene lookup returns CDR1 SGHTS and CDR2 YDEGEE. V was cut by 6 bases and J by 3 bases, with 16 bases left in between. CDR3 sequence reads: CASNPTGAYYNSPLHF. CDR3 DNA: TGTGCCAGCAATCCAACCGGGGCCTACTATAATTCACCCCTCCACTTT. The variable domain in full, completed from reference TRBV5-8 and TRBJ1-6, reads EAGVTQSPTHLIKTRGQQATLRCSPISGHTSVYWYQQALGLGLQFLLWYDEGEERNRGNFPPRFSGRQFPNYSSELNVNALELEDSALYLCASNPTGAYYNSPLHFGNGTRLTVT.

This chain connects TRBV9 to TRBJ2-5; 8 bases match TRBD2. The germline gives CDR1 SGDLS, CDR2 YYNGEE. The V and J ends lost 0 bases and 2 bases, in that order; junction bases with no gene match: 3. The length of the CDR3 is 15 residues. The CDR3 bases are TGTGCCAGCAGCGTAGTCTCGGGGGGGCAAGAGACCCAGTACTTC. It encodes CASSVVSGGQETQYF.

This rearrangement joins TRBV7-9 to TRBJ2-2; D may be TRBD1 or TRBD2 (5 bases each). CDR1 is SEHNR, CDR2 FQNEAQ, per germline (reference sequence). Deletions cut 11 bases from V and 7 bases from J, with 20 bases between. The CDR3 is made up of 14 amino acids. This CDR3 is CAGRGEIGVGELFF. CDR3 coding DNA: TGTGCCGGAAGAGGGGAAATCGGTGTCGGGGAGCTGTTTTTT.

V gene TRBV21-1 combines with J gene TRBJ2-7; no DNA check was done on the table's D call, TRBD1. TRBV21-1 has pseudogene status. This CDR3 is built from 13 residues. In nucleotides, the CDR3 is TGTGCCAGCAGCAAAGCGGCAGGGGTGGAGCAGTACTTC. The encoded protein is CASSKAAGVEQYF.

This clone has only a few counts. This rearrangement joins TRBV6-1 to TRBJ2-2, with D perhaps TRBD1 (6 bases). The CDR3 covers 14 residues. CDR1 and CDR2 from the germline V gene are MNHNS and SASEGT. Deletions cut 7 bases from V and 0 bases from J, with 9 bases between. The CDR3 here is CASTQGPNTGELFF. Here the CDR3 DNA reads TGTGCCAGCACTCAGGGGCCGAACACCGGGGAGCTGTTTTTT.

V usage is TRBV4-1 and J usage is TRBJ2-3; D is possibly TRBD1 (6 bases). The germline gives CDR1 MGHRA, CDR2 YSYEKL. V shed 3 bases and J shed 3 bases, with 22 bases lying between them. This CDR3 contains 18 residues. In DNA, the CDR3 is TGCGCCAGCAGCCATGACCCGACCTGGGGGCCTGGAACAGATACGCAGTATTTT. Encoded protein: CASSHDPTWGPGTDTQYF.

This clone was seen only a few times. This chain links TRBV7-9 with TRBJ2-1; tentative D call: TRBD2 (6 bases). This CDR3 spans 14 amino acids. The V and J ends lost 6 bases and 7 bases respectively, with 16 bases between them. Germline-derived CDR1 and CDR2 are SEHNR and FQNEAQ (reference sequence). CDR3 in DNA: TGTGCCAGCAGTCCGGGGACTTTCTTAAATGAGCAGTTCTTC. The encoded protein is CASSPGTFLNEQFF.

The V gene is TRBV14, the J gene TRBJ1-1; 7 bases are a match to TRBD1. Germline loops: CDR1 SGHDN, CDR2 FVKESK. The V and J ends lost 0 bases and 8 bases, in that order; junction bases with no gene match: 9. The CDR3 runs 15 residues. The CDR3 is CASSQEITPGQEAFF. In DNA form, the CDR3 reads TGTGCCAGCAGCCAAGAAATTACCCCGGGACAGGAAGCTTTCTTT.